The 9 T cell receptor beta chains presented below share a single source sample, sequenced in a study of cytomegalovirus exposure and HLA in healthy donors (dated by TCRdb to about 2017). The method behind the library was the immunoSEQ multiplex PCR assay. For the multiplex PCR, a mixture combining 60 forward primers for TCR Vbeta segments and 13 reverse primers for TCR Jbeta segments was used. TCRdb mirrors the immuneACCESS table, restricted to in-frame sequences. Some clones are absent from its copies; in checked studies, under half trace to an unresolved V gene, and the reason for the others is unknown. The sample data list 70,000 to 95,000 clones, and around 84% of these were observed just once. Around 2% of the sample is held by the ten biggest clonotypes. Source material: PBMCs. The receptors shown here come from a man between 18 and 29 years old in good health and CMV-seronegative.

This clone occurred a few times. Here the CDR3 DNA reads TGTGCCAGTAGTATAGGGCAGGCCCCGGCCTACGAGCAGTACTTC. Its translation: CASSIGQAPAYEQYF. The V call is TRBV19, the J call TRBJ2-5; no reliable D call. The J call may be mistaken, given a closer DNA end match to TRBJ2-7. The germline V gene encodes CDR1 LNHDA and CDR2 SQIVND (reference sequence). CDR3 size: 15 residues.

This clone was seen just once. V and J are TRBV6-5 and TRBJ2-2, with TRBD2 as a possible D gene (5 bases). V was clipped by 10 bases and J by 8 bases, with 14 bases between them. The CDR3 consists of 12 residues. The germline V gene has CDR1 MNHEY and CDR2 SVGAGI. The CDR3 sequence: CATDRDGGELFF. Here the CDR3 DNA reads TGTGCCACCGACCGGGATGGTGGGGAGCTGTTTTTT.

The CDR3 reads CASSLDPSGGNEQYF. CDR3 bases: TGTGCCAGCAGCTTGGACCCTAGCGGGGGGAATGAGCAGTACTTC. The chain has TRBV5-4 and TRBJ2-5; TRBD2 matches at 11 bases. Germline CDR1 SGHNT, CDR2 YYREEE (reference sequence). The CDR3 loop spans 15 amino acids. V shed 0 bases, J shed 11 bases, and the junction held 9 bases outside the gene matches.

This chain joins TRBV2 and TRBJ2-3; 7 nucleotides align to TRBD2. V lost 4 bases and J lost 2; bases outside the gene matches: 3. Germline CDR1 reads SNHLY; CDR2 reads FYNNEI. CDR3 length: 14 residues. DNA for the CDR3: TGTGCCAGCAGTGGGGAGGGGCACACAGATACGCAGTATTTT. Protein product: CASSGEGHTDTQYF. Supplemented by reference TRBV2 and TRBJ2-3, the full variable domain reads EPEVTQTPSHQVTQMGQEVILRCVPISNHLYFYWYRQILGQKVEFLVSFYNNEISEKSEIFDDQFSVERPDGSNFTLKIRSTKLEDSAMYFCASSGEGHTDTQYFGPGTRLTVL.

This sequence joins TRBV7-9 and TRBJ1-5, with a possible D match to TRBD1 (5 bases). Germline-derived CDR1 and CDR2 are SEHNR and FQNEAQ (reference sequence). V lost 5 bases and J 3 bases, leaving 11 bases between the germline ends. The CDR3 covers 14 residues. CDR3 DNA: TGTGCCAGCAGCCTGGGGGGGAACAATCAGCCCCAGCATTTT. This codes for CASSLGGNNQPQHF.

This clone is categorized as large. Additional DNA sequences in this sample encode the identical CDR3. The chain joins TRBV9 to TRBJ1-1; TRBD1 is a possible D gene (6 bases). This CDR3 region has 14 residues. Trimming removed 3 bases at V and 3 bases at J, with 12 bases between. Germline V CDR1 and CDR2: SGDLS, YYNGEE. CDR3 sequence: CASSGTVWDTEAFF. The DNA of the CDR3 is TGTGCCAGCAGCGGGACAGTTTGGGACACTGAAGCTTTCTTT.

The sample holds a few counts of this clone. The chain combines TRBV29-1 with TRBJ1-2, with a possible D match to TRBD1 (5 bases). The CDR3 spans 13 residues. Looked up from germline, CDR1 is SQVTM and CDR2 is ANQGSEA. V lost 2 bases, J lost 4 bases, and 11 bases lay in between. The CDR3 loop is CSVEKGHGYGYTF. The CDR3 coding sequence is TGCAGCGTTGAAAAGGGGCATGGCTATGGCTACACCTTC.

The chain employs TRBV5-1 and TRBJ2-4; 8 nucleotides line up with TRBD2. CDR3 size: 16 residues. Trimming cost V 0 bases and J 2 bases; bases outside gene matches: 4. Germline CDR1 is SGHRS and CDR2 is YFSETQ. The CDR3 loop reads CASSLGAGGSKNIQYF. CDR3 DNA sequence: TGCGCCAGCAGCTTGGGGGCGGGGGGATCCAAAAACATTCAGTACTTC.

The chain has TRBV27 and TRBJ1-2; 8 nucleotides line up with TRBD1. The CDR3 consists of 15 residues. Germline CDR1 reads MNHEY; CDR2 reads SMNVEV (reference sequence). The J segment lost 6 bases and the V segment lost 1 base, leaving 7 bases of the junction unmatched. Here the CDR3 DNA reads TGTGCCAGCAGTTTATTTACAGGGGGAGGAGATGGCTACACCTTC. It yields the protein CASSLFTGGGDGYTF.